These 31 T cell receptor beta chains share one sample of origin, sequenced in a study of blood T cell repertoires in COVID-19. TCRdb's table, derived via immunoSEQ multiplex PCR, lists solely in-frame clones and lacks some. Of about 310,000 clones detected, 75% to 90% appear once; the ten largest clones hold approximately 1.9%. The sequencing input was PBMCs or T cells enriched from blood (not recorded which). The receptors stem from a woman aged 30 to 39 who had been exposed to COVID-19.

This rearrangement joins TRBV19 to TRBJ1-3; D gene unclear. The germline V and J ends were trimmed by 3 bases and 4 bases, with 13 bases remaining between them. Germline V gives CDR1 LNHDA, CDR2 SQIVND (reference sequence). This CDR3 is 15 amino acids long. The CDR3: CASSIVRRAGNTIYF. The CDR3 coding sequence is TGTGCCAGTAGTATCGTCAGAAGAGCGGGAAACACCATATATTTT.

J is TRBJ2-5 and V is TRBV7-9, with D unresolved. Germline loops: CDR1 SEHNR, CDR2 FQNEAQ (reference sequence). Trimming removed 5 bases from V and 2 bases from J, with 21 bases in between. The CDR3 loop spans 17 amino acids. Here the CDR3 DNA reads TGTGCCAGCAGCACCGGGTGGCACCCGATTACACAAGAGACCCAGTACTTC. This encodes CASSTGWHPITQETQYF.

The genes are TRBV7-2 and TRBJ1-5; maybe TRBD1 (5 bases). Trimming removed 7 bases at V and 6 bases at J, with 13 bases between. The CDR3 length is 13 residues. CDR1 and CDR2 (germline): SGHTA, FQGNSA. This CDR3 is CASTLGGGQPQHF. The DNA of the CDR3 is TGTGCCAGCACCTTGGGGGGGGGTCAGCCCCAGCATTTT.

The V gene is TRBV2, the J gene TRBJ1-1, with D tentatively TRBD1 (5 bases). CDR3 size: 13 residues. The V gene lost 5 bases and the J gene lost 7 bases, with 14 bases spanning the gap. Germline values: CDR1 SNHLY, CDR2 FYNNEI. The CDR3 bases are TGTGCCAGCAGTCCGACGGGGGGAGGTGAAGCTTTCTTT. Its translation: CASSPTGGGEAFF. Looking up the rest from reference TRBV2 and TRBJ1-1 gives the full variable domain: EPEVTQTPSHQVTQMGQEVILRCVPISNHLYFYWYRQILGQKVEFLVSFYNNEISEKSEIFDDQFSVERPDGSNFTLKIRSTKLEDSAMYFCASSPTGGGEAFFGQGTRLTVV.

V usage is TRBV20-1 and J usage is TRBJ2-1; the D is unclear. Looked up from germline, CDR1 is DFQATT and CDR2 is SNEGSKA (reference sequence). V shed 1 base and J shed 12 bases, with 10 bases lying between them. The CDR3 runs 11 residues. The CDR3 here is CSARAPPSQFF. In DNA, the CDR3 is TGCAGTGCTAGAGCTCCTCCCTCGCAGTTCTTC.

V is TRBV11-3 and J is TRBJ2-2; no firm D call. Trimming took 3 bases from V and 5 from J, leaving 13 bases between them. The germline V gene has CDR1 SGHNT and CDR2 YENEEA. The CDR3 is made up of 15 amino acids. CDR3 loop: CASSFVTSPTGELFF. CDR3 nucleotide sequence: TGTGCCAGCAGCTTCGTGACAAGCCCAACCGGGGAGCTGTTTTTT. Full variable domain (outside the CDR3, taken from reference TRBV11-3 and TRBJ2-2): EAGVVQSPRYKIIEKKQPVAFWCNPISGHNTLYWYLQNLGQGPELLIRYENEEAVDDSQLPKDRFSAERLKGVDSTLKIQPAELGDSAVYLCASSFVTSPTGELFFGEGSRLTVL.

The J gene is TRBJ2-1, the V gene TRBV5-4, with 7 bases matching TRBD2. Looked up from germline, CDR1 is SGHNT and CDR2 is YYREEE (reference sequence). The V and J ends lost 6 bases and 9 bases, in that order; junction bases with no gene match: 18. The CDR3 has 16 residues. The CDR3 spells CASIHLGAGDLSEQFF. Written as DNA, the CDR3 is TGTGCCAGCATCCATCTAGGGGCGGGAGACTTGAGTGAGCAGTTCTTC. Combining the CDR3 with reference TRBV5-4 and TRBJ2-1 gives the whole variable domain ETGVTQSPTHLIKTRGQQVTLRCSSQSGHNTVSWYQQALGQGPQFIFQYYREEENGRGNFPPRFSGLQFPNYSSELNVNALELDDSALYLCASIHLGAGDLSEQFFGPGTRLTVL.

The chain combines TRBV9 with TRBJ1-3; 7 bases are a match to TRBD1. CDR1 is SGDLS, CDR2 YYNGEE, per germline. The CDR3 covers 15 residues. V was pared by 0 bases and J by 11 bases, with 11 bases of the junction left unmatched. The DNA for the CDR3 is TGTGCCAGCAGCGTAGGAGGGGTACAGGGGAACGCCATATATTTT. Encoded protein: CASSVGGVQGNAIYF.

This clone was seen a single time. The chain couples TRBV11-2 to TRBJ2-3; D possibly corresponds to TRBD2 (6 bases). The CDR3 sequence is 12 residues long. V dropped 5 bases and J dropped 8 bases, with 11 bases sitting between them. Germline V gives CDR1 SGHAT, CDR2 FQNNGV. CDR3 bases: TGTGCCAGCAGCCCAGCGGGTAGTACGCAGTATTTT. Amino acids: CASSPAGSTQYF.

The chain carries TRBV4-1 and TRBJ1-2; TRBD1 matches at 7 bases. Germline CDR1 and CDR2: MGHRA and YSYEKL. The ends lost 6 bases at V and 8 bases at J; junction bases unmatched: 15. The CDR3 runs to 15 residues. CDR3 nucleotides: TGCGCCAGCAGACGAAGTATACAGGGGTTGGGAGGCTACACCTTC. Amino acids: CASRRSIQGLGGYTF.

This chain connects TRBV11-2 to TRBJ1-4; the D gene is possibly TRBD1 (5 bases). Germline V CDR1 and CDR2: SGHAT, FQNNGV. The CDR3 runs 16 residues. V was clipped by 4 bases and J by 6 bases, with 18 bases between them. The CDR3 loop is CASSSPVGGIYEKLFF. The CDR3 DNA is TGTGCCAGCAGCTCACCCGTTGGGGGGATTTATGAAAAACTGTTTTTT.

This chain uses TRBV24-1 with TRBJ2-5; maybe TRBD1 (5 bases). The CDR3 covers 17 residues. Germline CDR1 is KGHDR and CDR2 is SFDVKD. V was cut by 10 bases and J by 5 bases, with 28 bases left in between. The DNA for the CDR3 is TGTGCCACTTCCTGGAGTAGATCCTTGGTGGGGCCGGAGACCCAGTACTTC. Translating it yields CATSWSRSLVGPETQYF.

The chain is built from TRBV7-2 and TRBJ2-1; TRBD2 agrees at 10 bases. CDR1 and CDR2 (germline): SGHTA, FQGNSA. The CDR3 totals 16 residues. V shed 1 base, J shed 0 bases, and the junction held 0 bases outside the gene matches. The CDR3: CASSLVAGGSYNEQFF. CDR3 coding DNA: TGTGCCAGCAGCTTAGTAGCGGGAGGCTCCTACAATGAGCAGTTCTTC.

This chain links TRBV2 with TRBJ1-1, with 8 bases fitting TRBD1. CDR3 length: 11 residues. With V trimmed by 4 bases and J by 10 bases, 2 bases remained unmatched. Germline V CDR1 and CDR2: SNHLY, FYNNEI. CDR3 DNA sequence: TGTGCCAGCAGTGCAGGGGGCACAGCTTTCTTT. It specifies CASSAGGTAFF.

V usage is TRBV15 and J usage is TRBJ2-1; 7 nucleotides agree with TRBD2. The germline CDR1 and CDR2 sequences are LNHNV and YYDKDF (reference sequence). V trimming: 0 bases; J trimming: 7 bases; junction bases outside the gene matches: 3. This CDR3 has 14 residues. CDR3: CATSRERGGNEQFF. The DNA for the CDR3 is TGTGCCACCAGCAGAGAAAGGGGAGGGAATGAGCAGTTCTTC.

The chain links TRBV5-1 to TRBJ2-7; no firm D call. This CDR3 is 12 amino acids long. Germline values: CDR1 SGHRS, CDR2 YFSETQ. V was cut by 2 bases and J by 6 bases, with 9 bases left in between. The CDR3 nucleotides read TGCGCCAGCAGCTTTTTGACGGGCGAGCAGTACTTC. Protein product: CASSFLTGEQYF.

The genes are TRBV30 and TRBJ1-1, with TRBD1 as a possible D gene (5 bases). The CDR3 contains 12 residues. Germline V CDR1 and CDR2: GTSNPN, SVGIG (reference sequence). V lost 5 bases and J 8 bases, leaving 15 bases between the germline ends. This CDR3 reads CAWGGGTPEAFF. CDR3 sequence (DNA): TGTGCCTGGGGGGGAGGGACCCCAGAAGCTTTCTTT.

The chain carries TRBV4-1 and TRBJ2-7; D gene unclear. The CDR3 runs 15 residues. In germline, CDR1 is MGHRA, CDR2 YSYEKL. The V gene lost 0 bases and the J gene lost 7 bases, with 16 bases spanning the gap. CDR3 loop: CASSQEEVHLREQYF. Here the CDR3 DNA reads TGCGCCAGCAGCCAAGAAGAGGTACACCTACGAGAGCAGTACTTC.

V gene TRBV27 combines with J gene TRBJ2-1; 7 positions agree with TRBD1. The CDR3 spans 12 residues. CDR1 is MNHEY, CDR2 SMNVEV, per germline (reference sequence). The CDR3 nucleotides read TGTGCTCCGACAGGGATTAGCAATGAGCAGTTCTTC. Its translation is CAPTGISNEQFF.

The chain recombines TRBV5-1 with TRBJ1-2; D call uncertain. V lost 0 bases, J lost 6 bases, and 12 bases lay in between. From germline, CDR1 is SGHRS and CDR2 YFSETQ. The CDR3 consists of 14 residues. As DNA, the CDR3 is TGCGCCAGCAGCTTGGAGGCACTGAGGGATGGCTACACCTTC. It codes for CASSLEALRDGYTF.

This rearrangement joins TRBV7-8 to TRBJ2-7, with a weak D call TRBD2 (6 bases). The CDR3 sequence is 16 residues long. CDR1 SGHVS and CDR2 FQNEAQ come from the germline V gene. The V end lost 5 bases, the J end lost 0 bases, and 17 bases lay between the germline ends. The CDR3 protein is CASSVTGTSFSYEQYF. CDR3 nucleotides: TGTGCCAGCAGCGTAACCGGGACTTCCTTCTCCTACGAGCAGTACTTC.

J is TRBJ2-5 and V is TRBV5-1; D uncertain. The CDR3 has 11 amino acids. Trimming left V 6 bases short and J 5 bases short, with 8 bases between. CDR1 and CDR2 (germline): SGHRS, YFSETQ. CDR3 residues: CASTQQETQYF. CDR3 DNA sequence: TGCGCCAGCACCCAACAGGAGACCCAGTACTTC.

CDR3 nucleotides: TGTGCCAGCAGCTTCGGGTCAGGGGGCTCCTACAATGAGCAGTTCTTC. Protein: CASSFGSGGSYNEQFF. V gene TRBV7-6 combines with J gene TRBJ2-1; 7 positions agree with TRBD1. The CDR3 has 16 residues. The germline V gene encodes CDR1 SGHVS and CDR2 FNYEAQ. Losses at the gene ends were 3 bases for V and 0 bases for J; bases not matched to a gene: 5.

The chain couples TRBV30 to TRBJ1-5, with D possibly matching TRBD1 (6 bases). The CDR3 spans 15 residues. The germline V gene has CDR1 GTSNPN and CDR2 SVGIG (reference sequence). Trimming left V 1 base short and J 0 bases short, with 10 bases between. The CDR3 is CAWSGTVYSNQPQHF. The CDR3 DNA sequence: TGTGCCTGGAGTGGGACAGTTTATAGCAATCAGCCCCAGCATTTT.

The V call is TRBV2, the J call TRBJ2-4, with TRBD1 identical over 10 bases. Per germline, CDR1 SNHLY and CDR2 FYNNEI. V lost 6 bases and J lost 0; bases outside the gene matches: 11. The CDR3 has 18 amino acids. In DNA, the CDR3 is TGTGCCAGCAGCCCTAGGCGGGACAGGGGCTCAGCCAAAAACATTCAGTACTTC. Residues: CASSPRRDRGSAKNIQYF.

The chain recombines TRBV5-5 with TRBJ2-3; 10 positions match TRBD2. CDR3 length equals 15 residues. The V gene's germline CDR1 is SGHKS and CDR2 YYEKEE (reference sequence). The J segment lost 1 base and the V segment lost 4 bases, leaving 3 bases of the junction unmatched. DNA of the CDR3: TGTGCCAGCAGCACCGGACTAGCGGGCACAGATACGCAGTATTTT. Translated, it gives CASSTGLAGTDTQYF.

The CDR3 region is CASSLGVDSGYTF. The CDR3 nucleotides read TGCGCCAGCAGCTTGGGTGTTGACAGTGGCTACACCTTC. J is TRBJ1-2 and V is TRBV5-1; a weak D match, TRBD1 (5 bases). V was cut by 0 bases and J by 7 bases, with 10 bases left in between. The CDR3 covers 13 residues. CDR1 and CDR2 from the germline V gene are SGHRS and YFSETQ.

CDR3 sequence: CASRSTGGTEAFF. The CDR3 bases are TGTGCCAGCCGGTCCACAGGGGGAACTGAAGCTTTCTTT. V gene TRBV12-3 or TRBV12-4 combines with J gene TRBJ1-1, with 8 bases fitting TRBD1. The length of the CDR3 is 13 residues. V was pared by 8 bases and J by 5 bases, with 7 bases of the junction left unmatched.

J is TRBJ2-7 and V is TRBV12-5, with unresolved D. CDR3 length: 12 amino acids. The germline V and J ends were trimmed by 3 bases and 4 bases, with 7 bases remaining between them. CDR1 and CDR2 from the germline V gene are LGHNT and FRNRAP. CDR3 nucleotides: TGTGCTAGTGGTTTATCTCCGTACGAGCAGTACTTC. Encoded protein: CASGLSPYEQYF.

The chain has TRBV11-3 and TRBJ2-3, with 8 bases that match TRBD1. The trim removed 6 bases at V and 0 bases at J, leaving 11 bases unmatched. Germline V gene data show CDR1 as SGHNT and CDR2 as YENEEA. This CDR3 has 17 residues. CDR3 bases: TGTGCCAGCAGGGACAGGGCCAAAGGAGTTAGCACAGATACGCAGTATTTT. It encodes CASRDRAKGVSTDTQYF. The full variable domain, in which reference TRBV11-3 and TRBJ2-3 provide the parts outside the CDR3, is EAGVVQSPRYKIIEKKQPVAFWCNPISGHNTLYWYLQNLGQGPELLIRYENEEAVDDSQLPKDRFSAERLKGVDSTLKIQPAELGDSAVYLCASRDRAKGVSTDTQYFGPGTRLTVL.

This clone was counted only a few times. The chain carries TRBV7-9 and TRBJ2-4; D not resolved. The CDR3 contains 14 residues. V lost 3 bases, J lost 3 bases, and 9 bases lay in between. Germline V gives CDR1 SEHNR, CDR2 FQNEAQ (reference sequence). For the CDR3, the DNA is TGTGCCAGCAGCTTGTCTCACAACAAAAACATTCAGTACTTC. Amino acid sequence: CASSLSHNKNIQYF. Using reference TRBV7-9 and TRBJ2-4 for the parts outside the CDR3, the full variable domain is DTGVSQNPRHKITKRGQNVTFRCDPISEHNRLYWYRQTLGQGPEFLTYFQNEAQLEKSRLLSDRFSAERPKGSFSTLEIQRTEQGDSAMYLCASSLSHNKNIQYFGAGTRLSVL.